This T cell receptor (beta chain) was sequenced in a study of blood T cell repertoires in COVID-19. Germline values: CDR1 SGHNT, CDR2 YENEEA. Trimming cost V 5 bases and J 3 bases, with 10 bases left between them. This CDR3 has 14 residues. Per the original methods: It was from reference gene primer amplification that nucleated cell counts were estimated. Method: immunoSEQ multiplex PCR; TCRdb's copy keeps in-frame clones and lacks some. V, J and clone size are those of that table, while D and trimming were read from the DNA. Here the sample spans approximately 170,000 clones, over 85% being singletons.

V and J are TRBV11-3 and TRBJ2-2; a weak D match, TRBD1 (6 bases). The sequencing sample was made of peripheral blood. This sequence was found in a woman aged 60-70 years with COVID-19, enrolled during active disease. In DNA form, the CDR3 reads TGTGCCAGCAGCCGACGGACAGACACCGGGGAGCTGTTTTTT. It encodes CASSRRTDTGELFF.